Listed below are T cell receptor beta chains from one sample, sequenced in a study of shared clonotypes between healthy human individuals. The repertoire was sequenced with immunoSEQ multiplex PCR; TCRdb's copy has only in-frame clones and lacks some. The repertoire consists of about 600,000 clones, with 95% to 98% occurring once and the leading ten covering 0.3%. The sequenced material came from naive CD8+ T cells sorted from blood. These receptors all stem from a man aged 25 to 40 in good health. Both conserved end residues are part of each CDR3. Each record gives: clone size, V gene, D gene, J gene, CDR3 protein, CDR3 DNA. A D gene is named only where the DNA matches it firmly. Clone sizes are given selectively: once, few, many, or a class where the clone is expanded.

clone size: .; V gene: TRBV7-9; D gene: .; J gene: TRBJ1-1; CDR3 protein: CASSLKTEAFF; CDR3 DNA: TGTGCCAGCAGCTTAAAAACTGAAGCTTTCTTT
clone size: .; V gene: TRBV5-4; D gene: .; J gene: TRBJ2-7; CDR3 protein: CASSLAGQSYEQYF; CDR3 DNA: TGTGCCAGCAGCTTGGCCGGACAGAGCTACGAGCAGTACTTC
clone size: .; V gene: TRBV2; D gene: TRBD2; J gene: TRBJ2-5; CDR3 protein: CASVAGVRETQYF; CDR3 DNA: TGTGCCAGCGTCGCGGGAGTGCGAGAGACCCAGTACTTC
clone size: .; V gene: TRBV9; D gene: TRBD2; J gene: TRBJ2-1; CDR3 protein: CASSASGSLDEQFF; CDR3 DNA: TGTGCCAGCAGTGCTAGCGGGAGTTTGGATGAGCAGTTCTTC
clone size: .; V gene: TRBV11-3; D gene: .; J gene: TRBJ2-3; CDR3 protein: CASSSSDPDTQYF; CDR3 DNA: TGTGCCAGCAGCTCTTCTGATCCGGATACGCAGTATTTT
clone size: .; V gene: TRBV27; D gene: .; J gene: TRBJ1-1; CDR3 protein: CASTQERGRTEAFF; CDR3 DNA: TGTGCCAGCACCCAGGAGAGAGGAAGGACTGAAGCTTTCTTT
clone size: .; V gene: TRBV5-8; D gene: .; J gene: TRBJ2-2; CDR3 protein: CASSLVTGNTGELFF; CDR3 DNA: TGTGCCAGCAGCTTGGTTACGGGGAACACCGGGGAGCTGTTTTTT
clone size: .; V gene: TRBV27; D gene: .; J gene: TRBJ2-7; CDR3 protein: CASSVARAYEQYF; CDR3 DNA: TGTGCCAGCAGTGTCGCCAGGGCCTACGAGCAGTACTTC
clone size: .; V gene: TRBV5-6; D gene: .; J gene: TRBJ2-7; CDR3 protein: CASSSRRGPYEQYF; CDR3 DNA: TGTGCCAGCAGCTCCCGTAGAGGGCCCTACGAGCAGTACTTC
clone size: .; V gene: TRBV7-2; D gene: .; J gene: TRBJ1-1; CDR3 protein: CASSLTPSPNTEAFF; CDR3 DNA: TGTGCCAGCAGCCTAACCCCCTCCCCGAACACTGAAGCTTTCTTT
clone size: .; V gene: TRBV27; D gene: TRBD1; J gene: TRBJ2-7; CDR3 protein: CASSMTGGFRYEQYF; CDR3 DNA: TGTGCCAGCAGTATGACAGGGGGCTTTAGGTACGAGCAGTACTTC
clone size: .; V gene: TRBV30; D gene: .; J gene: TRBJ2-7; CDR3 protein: CAWSVHLGREQYF; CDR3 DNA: TGTGCCTGGAGTGTACATCTAGGGCGGGAGCAGTACTTC
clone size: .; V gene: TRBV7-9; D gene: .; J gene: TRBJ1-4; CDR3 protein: CASSMIGEKLFF; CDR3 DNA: TGTGCCAGCAGCATGATAGGTGAAAAACTGTTTTTT
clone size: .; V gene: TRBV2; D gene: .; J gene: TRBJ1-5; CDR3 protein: CASSPSTGSQPQHF; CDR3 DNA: TGTGCCAGCAGCCCCTCGACTGGAAGCCAGCCCCAGCATTTT
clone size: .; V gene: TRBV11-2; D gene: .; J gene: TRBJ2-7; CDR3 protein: CASREIGYEQYF; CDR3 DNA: TGTGCCAGCCGGGAGATCGGGTACGAGCAGTACTTC
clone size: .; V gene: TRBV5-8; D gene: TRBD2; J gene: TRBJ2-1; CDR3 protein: CASSGRIRGEGGQEQFF; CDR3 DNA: TGTGCCAGCAGCGGAAGAATTAGAGGGGAGGGAGGGCAAGAGCAGTTCTTC
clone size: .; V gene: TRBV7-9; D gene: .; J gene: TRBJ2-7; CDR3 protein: CASSQIGTGRVYEQYF; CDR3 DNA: TGTGCCAGCAGCCAAATCGGGACGGGGCGGGTCTACGAGCAGTACTTC
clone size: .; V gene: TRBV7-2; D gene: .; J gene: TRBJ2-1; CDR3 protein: CASSFPGTMAYNEQFF; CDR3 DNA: TGTGCCAGCAGCTTCCCCGGCACTATGGCCTACAATGAGCAGTTCTTC
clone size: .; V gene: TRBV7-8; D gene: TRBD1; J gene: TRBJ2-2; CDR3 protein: CASSIPTGGATNTGELFF; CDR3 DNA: TGTGCCAGCAGCATCCCGACAGGGGGCGCGACGAACACCGGGGAGCTGTTTTTT
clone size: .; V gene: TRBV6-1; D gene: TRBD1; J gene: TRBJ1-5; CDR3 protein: CASSPDRGRQPQHF; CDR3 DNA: TGTGCCAGCAGCCCGGACAGGGGGCGACAGCCCCAGCATTTT
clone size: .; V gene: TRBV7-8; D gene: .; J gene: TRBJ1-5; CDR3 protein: CASSPRRGGNSNQPQHF; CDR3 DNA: TGTGCCAGCAGCCCGAGGAGGGGTGGTAATAGCAATCAGCCCCAGCATTTT
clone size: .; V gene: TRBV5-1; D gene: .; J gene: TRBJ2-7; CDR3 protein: CASSLGGPGREQYF; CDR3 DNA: TGCGCCAGCAGCTTGGGAGGGCCAGGGCGCGAGCAGTACTTC
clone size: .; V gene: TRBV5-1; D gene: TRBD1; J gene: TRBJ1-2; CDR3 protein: CASSLDSGTGGADYGYTF; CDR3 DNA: TGCGCCAGCAGCTTGGATTCTGGGACAGGGGGCGCGGACTATGGCTACACCTTC
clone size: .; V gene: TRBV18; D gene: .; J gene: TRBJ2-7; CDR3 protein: CASSPKGQEVTYEQYF; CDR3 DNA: TGTGCCAGCTCTCCAAAGGGCCAGGAAGTAACCTACGAGCAGTACTTC
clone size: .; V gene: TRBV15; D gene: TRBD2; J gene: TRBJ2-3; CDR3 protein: CATSGIAGNTDTQYF; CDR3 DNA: TGTGCCACCAGCGGAATAGCGGGAAACACAGATACGCAGTATTTT
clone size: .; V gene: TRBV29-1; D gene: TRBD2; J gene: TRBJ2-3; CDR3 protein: CSVEGLAGFEDTQYF; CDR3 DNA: TGCAGCGTTGAAGGACTAGCGGGATTCGAGGATACGCAGTATTTT
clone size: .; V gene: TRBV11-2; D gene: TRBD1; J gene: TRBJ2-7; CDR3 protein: CASSLGFGTAYEQYF; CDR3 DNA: TGTGCCAGCAGCTTAGGGTTCGGGACAGCCTACGAGCAGTACTTC
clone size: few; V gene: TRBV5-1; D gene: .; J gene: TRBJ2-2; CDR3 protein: CASSQNPVNTGELFF; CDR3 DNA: TGCGCCAGCAGTCAGAACCCCGTGAACACCGGGGAGCTGTTTTTT
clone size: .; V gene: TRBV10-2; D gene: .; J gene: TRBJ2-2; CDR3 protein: CASSWGSNTGELFF; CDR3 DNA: TGCGCCAGCAGTTGGGGGAGTAACACCGGGGAGCTGTTTTTT
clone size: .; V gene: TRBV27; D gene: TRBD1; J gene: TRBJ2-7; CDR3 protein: CASSSYRGSYEQYF; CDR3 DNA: TGTGCCAGCAGTTCGTACAGGGGTAGCTACGAGCAGTACTTC
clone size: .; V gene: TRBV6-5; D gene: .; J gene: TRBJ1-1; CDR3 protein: CASSYSGTANTEAFF; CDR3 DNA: TGTGCCAGCAGTTACTCAGGGACGGCGAACACTGAAGCTTTCTTT
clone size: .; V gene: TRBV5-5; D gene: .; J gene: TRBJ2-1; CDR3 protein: CASSLVVRNEQFF; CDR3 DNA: TGTGCCAGCAGCTTGGTGGTGCGAAATGAGCAGTTCTTC
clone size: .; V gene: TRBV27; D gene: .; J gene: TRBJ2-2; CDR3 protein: CASSLSFYAAGELFF; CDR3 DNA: TGTGCCAGCAGTTTATCGTTTTACGCGGCCGGGGAGCTGTTTTTT
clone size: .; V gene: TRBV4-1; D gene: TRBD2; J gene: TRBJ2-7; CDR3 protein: CASSQGAQASGSTGYYEQYF; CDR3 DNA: TGCGCCAGCAGCCAAGGGGCGCAGGCTAGCGGGAGTACCGGATACTACGAGCAGTACTTC
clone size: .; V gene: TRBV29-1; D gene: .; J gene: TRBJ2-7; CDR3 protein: CSVNGVSDEQYF; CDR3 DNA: TGCAGCGTTAATGGGGTTTCGGACGAGCAGTACTTC
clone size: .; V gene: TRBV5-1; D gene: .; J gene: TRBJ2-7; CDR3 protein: CASSLATDQGQYF; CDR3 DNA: TGCGCCAGCAGCTTGGCGACAGACCAGGGGCAGTACTTC
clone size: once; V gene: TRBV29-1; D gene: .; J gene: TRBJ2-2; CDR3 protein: CSVEIWGRTGELFF; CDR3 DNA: TGCAGCGTTGAAATATGGGGAAGAACCGGGGAGCTGTTTTTT
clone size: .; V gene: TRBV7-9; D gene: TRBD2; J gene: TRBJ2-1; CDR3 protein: CASSLFGGSPYNEQFF; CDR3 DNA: TGTGCCAGCAGCTTATTTGGCGGGAGCCCCTACAATGAGCAGTTCTTC
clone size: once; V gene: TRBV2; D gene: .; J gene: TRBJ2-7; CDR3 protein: CASSVPNRDYEQYF; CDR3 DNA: TGTGCCAGCAGTGTTCCGAACAGGGACTACGAGCAGTACTTC
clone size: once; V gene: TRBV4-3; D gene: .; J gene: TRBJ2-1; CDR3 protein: CASSQDRKGEQFF; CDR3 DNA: TGCGCCAGCAGCCAAGATCGGAAGGGTGAGCAGTTCTTC